One T cell receptor (beta chain) is described in this entry. Its antigen is not known. The data stem from a study of cytomegalovirus exposure and HLA in healthy donors. General observations from the study: Among TCR beta chains, those listed as cytomegalovirus-associated numbered around 160. In vitro confirmation showed three CMV-associated chains to be CMV antigen specific. Several V segments, TRBV6-2 and TRBV6-3 among them, could not be told apart and were dropped. Accounts indicate the classifier identified cytomegalovirus status with strong specificity and sensitivity.

Both 60 Vbeta primers and 13 Jbeta primers went into the PCR. The table came from immunoSEQ multiplex PCR; TCRdb's copy has only in-frame clones and leaves some out. This table has around 120,000 clones, about 82% appearing once. The junction had 1 base not matched to a gene; V was cut back by 2 bases and J by 6 bases. Looked up from germline, CDR1 is MNHEY and CDR2 is SVGAGI. The CDR3 totals 12 residues. The chain employs TRBV6-5 and TRBJ2-7; 7 bases are a match to TRBD2. The specimen sequenced was PBMCs. This clonotype originated in a boy aged 10-17 years in good health and CMV-seronegative. The CDR3 coding sequence is TGTGCCAGCAGTTACGCTAGCGGCGAGCAGTACTTC. This gives the protein CASSYASGEQYF.